Listed below are T cell receptor beta chains from one sample, sequenced in a study of Ad26.COV2.S vaccination and SARS-CoV-2 variants. The method was immunoSEQ multiplex PCR; TCRdb's version includes in-frame clones alone and lacks a portion of them. The data contain hundreds of thousands of clones, around 92% of them singletons. Sequencing was performed on peripheral blood, taken in a trial of Ad26.COV2.S vaccine versus placebo. Receptors originate from a person aged 18-60 years who received the Ad26.COV2.S COVID-19 vaccine or a placebo. Each CDR3 is given with its conserved first and last residue. D genes are given only for firm matches. For some rows the clone size is stated as once, few or many, or as a class when expanded; others skip it.

>-|TRBV19|-|TRBJ1-5
TGTGCCAGTAGTATAGGGCGGGATCGCAACCAGCCCCAGCATTTT
CASSIGRDRNQPQHF
>-|TRBV9|-|TRBJ1-4
TGTGCCAGCAGCGTAGGGGATGTCGCTAATGAAAAACTGTTTTTT
CASSVGDVANEKLFF
>-|TRBV27|-|TRBJ2-5
TGTGCCAGCAGATACAGGGATTACCAATGGGAGACCCAGTACTTC
CASRYRDYQWETQYF
>-|TRBV5-1|TRBD1|TRBJ2-1
TGCGCCAGCAGCCATGGACAGGGCTATGAGCAGTTCTTC
CASSHGQGYEQFF
>-|TRBV7-2|TRBD1|TRBJ1-1
TGTGCCAGCAGCCCCCGACAGGGAGTCTCCACTGAAGCTTTCTTT
CASSPRQGVSTEAFF
>-|TRBV19|TRBD1|TRBJ2-5
TGTGCCAGTAGCCGGGACAGCCAAGAGACCCAGTACTTC
CASSRDSQETQYF
>once|TRBV7-9|-|TRBJ2-3
TGTGCCAGCAGCTTAGTTTCTAGAGGTGGTACAGATACGCAGTATTTT
CASSLVSRGGTDTQYF
>-|TRBV10-1|-|TRBJ2-5
TGCGCCACCGGAGAGGTAGAACAAGAGACCCAGTACTTC
CATGEVEQETQYF
>-|TRBV7-9|TRBD1|TRBJ1-1
TGTGCCAGCAGCGAGGGACAGGGGAACACTGAAGCTTTCTTT
CASSEGQGNTEAFF
>-|TRBV15|TRBD1|TRBJ1-4
TGTGCCACCAGCAGAGCCCCTGGACAGGGGAACGAAAAACTGTTTTTT
CATSRAPGQGNEKLFF
>-|TRBV19|TRBD1|TRBJ2-2
TGTGCCAGTACCAGGGACAGGGACACCGGGGAGCTGTTTTTT
CASTRDRDTGELFF
>once|TRBV3-1/TRBV3-2|TRBD1|TRBJ1-2
TGTGCCAGCAGCCAAGATCTGTCCCCGACAGGGTATCCGGGCTACACCTTC
CASSQDLSPTGYPGYTF
>-|TRBV1|-|TRBJ2-3
TGCACCAGCAGCCTGCCTACCTTCTCCGCGGATACGCAGTATTTT
CTSSLPTFSADTQYF
>-|TRBV29-1|TRBD1|TRBJ1-2
TGCAGCGTTGGCCTAAGACCGGGACAGGGGACCGGCTACACCTTC
CSVGLRPGQGTGYTF
>-|TRBV5-1|-|TRBJ2-2
TGCGCCAGCGGCTCCTTTGGGGGGACCGGGGAGCTGTTTTTT
CASGSFGGTGELFF
>-|TRBV18|TRBD1|TRBJ2-7
TGTGCCAGCTCACCGACAGGGGGCCGAGGGGACTCCTACGAGCAGTACTTC
CASSPTGGRGDSYEQYF
>-|TRBV3-1/TRBV3-2|-|TRBJ1-1
TGTGCCAGCAGCCCCTGGGGGGGATACACTGAAGCTTTCTTT
CASSPWGGYTEAFF
>-|TRBV5-1|-|TRBJ1-1
TGCGCCAGCAGCTCCGGGACAATTAGGACTGAAGCTTTCTTT
CASSSGTIRTEAFF
>once|TRBV4-1|TRBD1|TRBJ1-4
TGCGCCAGCAGCCAAGTGGGGACAGGGCTTAATGAAAAACTGTTTTTT
CASSQVGTGLNEKLFF
>-|TRBV27|-|TRBJ1-1
TGTGCCAGCAATCGCAGGGGAAATGGGATGAACACTGAAGCTTTCTTT
CASNRRGNGMNTEAFF
>-|TRBV7-7|TRBD2|TRBJ2-1
TGTGCCAGCAGCCCAGGGACTAGCGCATACAATGAGCAGTTCTTC
CASSPGTSAYNEQFF
>-|TRBV6-5|-|TRBJ1-2
TGTGCCAGCAGTTACTTACAGGGTCTTAACTATGGCTACACCTTC
CASSYLQGLNYGYTF
>-|TRBV20-1|-|TRBJ2-7
TGCAGTGCTAGAAATAGGCAGGAGCAGTACTTC
CSARNRQEQYF
>-|TRBV4-3|-|TRBJ1-5
TGCGCCAGCAGCCAATCGAGGAGCAATCAGCCCCAGCATTTT
CASSQSRSNQPQHF
>-|TRBV6-6|-|TRBJ2-1
TGTGCCAGCAGTTACTCGGGCAGGGTTGATGAGCAGTTCTTC
CASSYSGRVDEQFF
>-|TRBV5-1|-|TRBJ1-2
TGCGCCAGCAGCTTGCCTGGAGCATATGGCTACACCTTC
CASSLPGAYGYTF
>-|TRBV6-6|-|TRBJ1-3
TGTGCCAGCAGTTACTCCGACAGTCCCTCTGGAAACACCATATATTTT
CASSYSDSPSGNTIYF